This T cell receptor (beta chain) comes out of a study of CD8 T cells in Susac syndrome (dated by TCRdb to between 2017 and 2020). About the study as a whole: Whether CD8+ T cell activation and differentiation in Susac syndrome was antigen driven was tested using repertoire sequencing.

RNA was extracted using the RNeasy kit, and roughly 0.5 to 1 microgram was reverse transcribed with random hexamers. TCR beta CDR3 regions were amplified with the immunoSEQ multiplex PCR assay covering 54 Vbeta and 13 Jbeta segments. To correct PCR amplification bias, a synthetic template baseline was used for both primer optimization and computational correction. Concerning the study's data processing: Reads were annotated to V, D and J genes per IMGT and analyzed with immunoSEQ Analyzer, keeping only productive sequences. Clonality was calculated as one minus the Shannon entropy normalized by log2 of the number of productive unique sequences. For each patient and control, public and private clones were evaluated within the 100 most prevalent clones. A clone was defined as Susac-specific if it was absent from the healthy and MS cohorts, from roughly 980 published viral clones and from other ImmuneACCESS disease sequences. TCRdb ran its own pipeline on the public reads, namely fastp trimming at Q25 and MiXCR clone calling, and kept in-frame beta chains. Duplicate CDR3 protein sequences are folded into a single record with the most common DNA and genes. Clone size and V and J calls follow TCRdb, not the original study. Recorded for this sample are 150,000 to 200,000 distinct CDR3 sequences; approximately 96% of them occurred a single time. Clones ranked in the top ten supply around 0.14% of the sample.

Peripheral blood CD8+ and CD4+ T cells from healthy donors, Susac syndrome patients and multiple sclerosis patients were profiled using high-throughput TCR beta sequencing. Healthy donors were included as age- and sex-matched controls. Bulk CD8+ and CD4+ T cells were purified magnetically by negative isolation, whereas CD8+ TEMRA cells were enriched by FACS. Blood was drawn into EDTA tubes, processed within 24 hours, and PBMCs were isolated by density gradient centrifugation. PBMCs intended for TCR sequencing were frozen in liquid nitrogen and were later thawed in a 37 degrees C water bath. The sorted or isolated CD4+, CD8+ and CD8+ TEMRA cells had a purity of 90% or higher. Spanning cysteine to phenylalanine, the CDR3 consists of 14 amino acids. Only the CDR3 part of the read is kept: 42 bases, read in frame from the first base. CDR1 and CDR2, per the germline V gene (reference sequence), are DFQATT and SNEGSKA. For this chain, trimming is 3 bases at the V end and 4 bases at the J end, and the number of junction bases without a gene match is 6.

What the work shows at the level of the full study, not this receptor alone: The number of individuals in the TCR sequencing and HLA analysis was acknowledged as relatively small.

A note on this clonotype: There is no known antigen for this receptor. It has no much larger one-base neighbor in the sample; base qualities were not kept.

The sample was CD4+ T cells from PBMCs. The chain employs TRBV20-1 and TRBJ2-7; TRBD2 agrees with 10 junctional bases. The origin of this receptor is a human donor in good health. In nucleotides, the sequence is TGCAGTGCTAGTCGAGCGGGGGGGCCTTACGAGCAGTACTTC. The encoded protein is CSASRAGGPYEQYF.